Listed below are T cell receptor beta chains from one sample, sequenced in a study of blood T cell repertoires in COVID-19. Clones were read by immunoSEQ multiplex PCR, and TCRdb kept only the in-frame ones, dropping some. The data hold 80,000 or so clones, with 60% to 85% observed a single time. Sequences were obtained from peripheral blood. These receptors were collected from a human donor in a cohort sampled during active COVID-19. The CDR3 runs from the conserved cysteine through the conserved F or W. A D gene is named only where the DNA matches it firmly. Size is stated for part of the rows, as once, few or many counts, or as a class when the clone is expanded.

>TRBV28|once|TRBJ1-5|.
TGTGCCAGCAGTTTGCCTGGGACAATTCAGCCCCAGCATTTT
CASSLPGTIQPQHF
>TRBV5-1|.|TRBJ2-7|TRBD1
TGCGCCAGCAGCTTGGCGCCGGGACAGGGGATCGAGCAGTACTTC
CASSLAPGQGIEQYF
>TRBV5-4|few|TRBJ2-7|.
TGTGCCAGCAGCTTATTAACTTTTGGTGTACCGACCTACGAGCAGTACTTC
CASSLLTFGVPTYEQYF
>TRBV7-9|.|TRBJ2-1|TRBD1
TGTGCCAGCAGCTTAGGGCCCGGGACAGGGGGCTTCGATGAGCAGTTCTTC
CASSLGPGTGGFDEQFF
>TRBV6-2/TRBV6-3|.|TRBJ1-3|.
TGTGCCAGCAGCCCCGTTGGAAACACCATATATTTT
CASSPVGNTIYF
>TRBV29-1|few|TRBJ2-7|.
TGCAGCGGGATTACAGGGTACGAGCAGTACTTC
CSGITGYEQYF
>TRBV4-1|.|TRBJ1-1|.
TGCGCCAGCAGCCAAGTCCGGGGGACCACCGCAAACACTGAAGCTTTCTTT
CASSQVRGTTANTEAFF
>TRBV12-3/TRBV12-4|.|TRBJ1-1|.
TGTGCCAGCAGTTTGAGTAACACTGAAGCTTTCTTT
CASSLSNTEAFF
>TRBV5-4|.|TRBJ2-5|.
TGTGCCAGCAGCGTAGCCGGGACTCAAGAGACCCAGTACTTC
CASSVAGTQETQYF
>TRBV2|.|TRBJ1-1|TRBD1
TGTGCCAGCAGTGAAGCGCTTCGCCCGACAGGGGGGAACACTGAAGCTTTCTTT
CASSEALRPTGGNTEAFF
>TRBV7-9|.|TRBJ2-7|.
TGTGCCAGCAGCTTAGCCGACGACTCCTACGAGCAGTACTTC
CASSLADDSYEQYF
>TRBV19|.|TRBJ1-1|.
TGTGCCAGTAGGACCGCAGGGTCGGGGGACACTGAAGCTTTCTTT
CASRTAGSGDTEAFF
>TRBV6-2/TRBV6-3|.|TRBJ2-1|.
TGTGCCAGCAGTCACCCTACGAGGGAGCAGTTCTTC
CASSHPTREQFF
>TRBV5-5|.|TRBJ1-6|.
TGTGCCAGCAGCCCGCCGGAGGACCCGTATTCACCCCTCCACTTT
CASSPPEDPYSPLHF
>TRBV6-1|.|TRBJ1-1|.
TGTGCCAGCAGTGAGGGGGGGGCGCGGACTGAAGCTTTCTTT
CASSEGGARTEAFF
>TRBV29-1|.|TRBJ1-1|.
TGCAGCGTTTATAGGGGGGGGACTGAAGCTTTCTTT
CSVYRGGTEAFF
>TRBV10-3|once|TRBJ1-4|.
TGTGCCATCAGTGCTTCCGGGACAACTACGGACAAACTGTTTTTT
CAISASGTTTDKLFF
>TRBV4-1|.|TRBJ1-1|TRBD1
TGCGCCAGCAGTAATCCGGGACAGGTGGCTTTCTTT
CASSNPGQVAFF
>TRBV19|.|TRBJ1-6|TRBD1
TGTGCCAGTACACAGGGGATTTGGAATTCACCCCTCCACTTT
CASTQGIWNSPLHF
>TRBV2|.|TRBJ2-1|.
TGTGCCAGCAATAGGGGTTCCTACAATGAGCAGTTCTTC
CASNRGSYNEQFF
>TRBV5-6|.|TRBJ1-1|.
TGTGCCAGCAGCTTGGGTATCTCGGGGACTGAAGCTTTCTTT
CASSLGISGTEAFF
>TRBV3-1/TRBV3-2|.|TRBJ1-2|TRBD1
TGTGCCAGCAGCGCCCGGACAGGGTATAATGGCTACACCTTC
CASSARTGYNGYTF
>TRBV10-3|.|TRBJ2-7|TRBD1
TGTGCCATCAGCTTTGACAGGGGCTCCTACGAGCAGTACTTC
CAISFDRGSYEQYF
>TRBV18|.|TRBJ2-7|.
TGTGCCAGCTCCAACGGCTACGAGCAGTACTTC
CASSNGYEQYF
>TRBV24-1|.|TRBJ2-2|.
TGTGCCACCAGTGATTTGGGGCAGGGGACCCACACCGGGGAGCTGTTTTTT
CATSDLGQGTHTGELFF
>TRBV19|.|TRBJ1-5|.
TGTGCCAGTAGCACCCTCGGGAGAGGGTTTAGCAATCAGCCCCAGCATTTT
CASSTLGRGFSNQPQHF
>TRBV28|.|TRBJ1-3|.
TGTGCCAGCAGCGTGACAAGCTATGGAAACACCATATATTTT
CASSVTSYGNTIYF
>TRBV2|.|TRBJ1-4|TRBD1
TGTGCCAGCACCCCACAGGGGGCCAGTGAAAAACTGTTTTTT
CASTPQGASEKLFF
>TRBV2|.|TRBJ1-4|.
TGTGCCAGCAGTCCTAACAGGGCCCCTAATGAAAAACTGTTTTTT
CASSPNRAPNEKLFF
>TRBV19|.|TRBJ2-7|TRBD1
TGTGCCAGTAGCAGGTACCAGGGGGCTTCCTACGAGCAGTACTTC
CASSRYQGASYEQYF
>TRBV7-3|.|TRBJ2-2|TRBD2
TGTGCCAGCAGCTTAAGCCCGGGACTAGCGGGGAACACCGGGGAGCTGTTTTTT
CASSLSPGLAGNTGELFF
>TRBV3-1/TRBV3-2|few|TRBJ2-1|TRBD2
TGTGCCAGCAGCCCCGGACTAGCGGGGGATTGGGATGAGCAGTTCTTC
CASSPGLAGDWDEQFF
>TRBV5-1|few|TRBJ2-3|TRBD2
TGCGCCAGCAGCTGGTTTAGCGGGGGGGACACAGATACGCAGTATTTT
CASSWFSGGDTDTQYF
>TRBV7-9|once|TRBJ2-5|TRBD2
TGTGCCAGCAGCAGGACTAGCGGGGGCCGGGGAGGTGAGACCCAGTACTTC
CASSRTSGGRGGETQYF
>TRBV19|.|TRBJ1-1|TRBD1
TGTGCCAGTAGTCCTGGGACAGGGGAAAAAGCTTTCTTT
CASSPGTGEKAFF
>TRBV28|.|TRBJ2-7|TRBD2
TGTGCCAGCAGTTTAAGCGGGGGTCCCCCCTACGAGCAGTACTTC
CASSLSGGPPYEQYF
>TRBV6-2/TRBV6-3|once|TRBJ2-5|TRBD2
TGTGCCAGCAGTTTCGGCGGGGGGGTCCAAGAGACCCAGTACTTC
CASSFGGGVQETQYF
>TRBV19|.|TRBJ1-5|.
TGTGCCAGTAGTGTTAAACGGGACACCATTCTGGGGGGCAATCAGCCCCAGCATTTT
CASSVKRDTILGGNQPQHF
>TRBV28|.|TRBJ1-1|TRBD1
TGTGCCAGCAGTCCGACAGGGGGCACAGGGAACACTGAAGCTTTCTTT
CASSPTGGTGNTEAFF
>TRBV5-4|.|TRBJ2-2|TRBD2
TGTGCCAGCAGCTTCGGGAGGGCCGGGGAGCTGTTTTTT
CASSFGRAGELFF
>TRBV12-3/TRBV12-4|.|TRBJ1-1|.
TGTGCCATTAAGGACAGACTGAACACTGAAGCTTTCTTT
CAIKDRLNTEAFF
>TRBV19|.|TRBJ1-2|.
TGTGCCAGTGGTTCTCGCTCAGGGAAGGATGGCTACACCTTC
CASGSRSGKDGYTF
>TRBV5-6|few|TRBJ2-1|TRBD2
TGTGCCAGCAGGACTAGCGGGGGGGCCTGGAATGAGCAGTTCTTC
CASRTSGGAWNEQFF
>TRBV3-1/TRBV3-2|few|TRBJ1-2|.
TGTGCCAGCAGCCAAGATGGGAGAGTAAATGGCTACACCTTC
CASSQDGRVNGYTF
>TRBV10-3|.|TRBJ1-2|.
TGTGCCATCAGTGAGAATCAGTATGGCTACACCTTC
CAISENQYGYTF
>TRBV5-1|.|TRBJ2-5|.
TGCGCCAGCAGCCCCCCTGAGGGCTTCCAAGAGACCCAGTACTTC
CASSPPEGFQETQYF
>TRBV21-1|.|TRBJ1-2|.
TGTGCCAGCAGCAACCCCCGGGCGGGAGTAATGTCCTATCCCTATGGCTACACCTTC
CASSNPRAGVMSYPYGYTF
>TRBV10-3|.|TRBJ2-1|TRBD2
TGTGCCATCAGTGACCCTTCTAGCGGGGTATACAATGAGCAGTTCTTC
CAISDPSSGVYNEQFF
>TRBV5-6|.|TRBJ2-7|.
TGTGCCAGCAGCTCACGTTCAGGGGAAGAGCAGTACTTC
CASSSRSGEEQYF
>TRBV4-3|.|TRBJ1-3|.
TGCGCCAGCAGCCAAGGTCTAAGGGGGACTGGAAACACCATATATTTT
CASSQGLRGTGNTIYF
>TRBV24-1|few|TRBJ1-2|.
TGTGCCACCAGTGACAGGCGGGCGAACTATGGCTACACCTTC
CATSDRRANYGYTF
>TRBV4-3|.|TRBJ1-2|.
TGCGCCAGCAGCCAAGATCGGGGTGGCTATGGCTACACCTTC
CASSQDRGGYGYTF
>TRBV5-1|.|TRBJ2-3|.
TGCGCCAGCAGCCAGACCCTGGACATGTACACAGATACGCAGTATTTT
CASSQTLDMYTDTQYF